These 2 T cell receptor beta chains were all obtained from the same sample, sequenced in a study of T cells after yellow fever vaccination. Each CDR3 protein is one row after TCRdb ran MiXCR on the 5' RACE reads. The sample has 300,000 or so distinct CDR3 sequences; around 3.9% are singletons. Sample: PBMCs, taken 5 days after the yellow fever booster vaccination. The origin of the receptors is a young man who received the YFV17D yellow fever vaccine.

This rearrangement joins TRBV6-2 or TRBV6-3 to TRBJ1-5; D possibly corresponds to TRBD1 (6 bases). CDR1 and CDR2 (germline): MNHEY, SVGEGT. This CDR3 region has 15 residues. Trimming removed 6 bases from V and 2 bases from J, with 14 bases in between. The DNA for the CDR3 is TGTGCCAGCAGATTACAGGGTGCGGGCAATCAGCCCCAGCATTTT. Its protein is CASRLQGAGNQPQHF.

Many counts were recorded for this clonotype. The chain combines TRBV5-1 with TRBJ2-3, with TRBD2 matching 7 bases. Per germline, CDR1 SGHRS and CDR2 YFSETQ. CDR3 length: 15 residues. Losses at the gene ends were 6 bases for V and 4 bases for J; bases not matched to a gene: 11. In DNA form, the CDR3 reads TGCGCCAGCAACTTAGCGGGTTATGTCCCAGATACGCAGTATTTT. This gives the protein CASNLAGYVPDTQYF.